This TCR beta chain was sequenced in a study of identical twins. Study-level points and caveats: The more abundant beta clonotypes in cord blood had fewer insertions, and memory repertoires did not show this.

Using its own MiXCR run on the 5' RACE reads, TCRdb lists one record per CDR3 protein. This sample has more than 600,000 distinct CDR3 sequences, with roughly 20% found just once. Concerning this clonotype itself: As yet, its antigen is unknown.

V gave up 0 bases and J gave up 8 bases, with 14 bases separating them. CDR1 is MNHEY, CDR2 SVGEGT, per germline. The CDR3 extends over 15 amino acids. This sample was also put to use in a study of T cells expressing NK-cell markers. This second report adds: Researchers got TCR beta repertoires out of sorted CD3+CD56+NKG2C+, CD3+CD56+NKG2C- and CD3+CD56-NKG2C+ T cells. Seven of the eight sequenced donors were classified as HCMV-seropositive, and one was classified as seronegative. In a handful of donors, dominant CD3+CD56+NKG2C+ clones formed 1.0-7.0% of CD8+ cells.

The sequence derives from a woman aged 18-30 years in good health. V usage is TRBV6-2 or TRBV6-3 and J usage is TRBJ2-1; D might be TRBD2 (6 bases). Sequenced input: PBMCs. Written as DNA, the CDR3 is TGTGCCAGCAGTTACTCCCCGACTAGTTTCGATGAGCAGTTCTTC. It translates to CASSYSPTSFDEQFF.